The 29 T cell receptor beta chains presented below share a single source sample, sequenced in a study of control samples from healthy donors and cancer patients. Some clones are missing from TCRdb's copy, which holds only in-frame ones; the method was immunoSEQ multiplex PCR. Of 80,000 to 100,000 clones in the sample, roughly 88% were seen once. Sequenced sample: blood. The receptors here all came from a man between 25 and 39 years old in good health.

This clone was seen only a few times. The CDR3 bases are TGTGCCAGCAGCCCGGGACTAGCGGGAGGGATGCTCGTTGATGAGCAGTTCTTC. This translates into CASSPGLAGGMLVDEQFF. The gene calls are TRBV7-9 and TRBJ2-1; TRBD2 matches at 16 bases. Germline-derived CDR1 and CDR2 are SEHNR and FQNEAQ (reference sequence). The length of the CDR3 is 18 residues. V gave up 5 bases and J gave up 8 bases; unmatched junction bases: 12.

V usage is TRBV15 and J usage is TRBJ1-4, with TRBD1 matching 9 bases. CDR1 and CDR2 from the germline V gene are LNHNV and YYDKDF (reference sequence). CDR3 length: 15 amino acids. V gave up 3 bases and J gave up 6 bases; unmatched junction bases: 5. In nucleotides, the CDR3 is TGTGCCACCAGCAGGACAGGGGGGGCGGATGAAAAACTGTTTTTT. This sequence encodes CATSRTGGADEKLFF.

The J gene is TRBJ1-6, the V gene TRBV6-4; D unclear. Germline V lookup: CDR1 MRHNA, CDR2 SNTAGT. The CDR3 sequence is 13 residues long. V gave up 4 bases and J gave up 13 bases, with 14 bases separating them. CDR3 in amino acids: CASSATTLTPLHF. The CDR3 DNA sequence: TGTGCCAGCAGTGCCACCACCCTTACTCCCCTCCACTTT.

The chain employs TRBV29-1 and TRBJ2-2; D could derive from TRBD1 or TRBD2 (7 bases each). Germline CDR1 reads SQVTM; CDR2 reads ANQGSEA. V lost 5 bases and J 2 bases, leaving 24 bases between the germline ends. This CDR3 has 18 residues. The CDR3 is CSVLGGTGGTVNTGELFF. The CDR3 nucleotides read TGCAGCGTTTTAGGGGGCACCGGGGGGACAGTTAACACCGGGGAGCTGTTTTTT.

The chain joins TRBV7-9 to TRBJ2-7, with TRBD1 matching 9 bases. The CDR3 extends over 14 amino acids. The J segment lost 5 bases and the V segment lost 4 bases, leaving 6 bases of the junction unmatched. CDR1 SEHNR and CDR2 FQNEAQ come from the germline V gene (reference sequence). CDR3 DNA: TGTGCCAGCAGCTCGAGACAGGGGGGCGACGAGCAGTACTTC. Translated, it gives CASSSRQGGDEQYF.

The V call is TRBV12-3 or TRBV12-4, the J call TRBJ2-7; 8 bases are shared with TRBD1. Trimming cost V 6 bases and J 4 bases; bases outside gene matches: 2. The CDR3 has 12 residues. CDR3 bases: TGTGCCAGCAGCTGGACAGGGTACGAGCAGTACTTC. The encoded protein is CASSWTGYEQYF.

The V gene is TRBV6-2 or TRBV6-3, the J gene TRBJ1-1; no clear D. Germline CDR1 is MNHEY and CDR2 is SVGEGT. The CDR3 runs 16 residues. Trimming removed 7 bases from V and 0 bases from J, with 18 bases in between. CDR3 residues: CASTPTPRLMNTEAFF. CDR3 nucleotide sequence: TGTGCCAGCACCCCGACACCCCGCCTAATGAACACTGAAGCTTTCTTT.

CDR3 in amino acids: CASSPRGQGTGNEQFF. CDR3 bases: TGCGCCAGCAGCCCCCGGGGACAGGGGACGGGTAATGAGCAGTTCTTC. The chain employs TRBV5-1 and TRBJ2-1, with 10 bases fitting TRBD1. The CDR3 runs to 16 residues. Germline V gene data show CDR1 as SGHRS and CDR2 as YFSETQ. Trimming removed 4 bases from V and 7 bases from J; junction bases left unmatched: 11.

Only one count was recorded for this clone. The rearrangement uses TRBV2 and TRBJ1-2; D is uncertain. This CDR3 is built from 13 residues. Trimming shortened V by 8 bases and J by 5 bases, and 15 bases separated the two germline ends. Germline values: CDR1 SNHLY, CDR2 FYNNEI. The CDR3 region has the DNA TGTGCCAGCGGAATAAGCCCTCCTTATGGCTACACCTTC. Its protein product is CASGISPPYGYTF.

This clone was seen once. The rearrangement uses TRBV11-2 and TRBJ2-4; 7 nucleotides line up with TRBD2. Germline trimming cut 1 base from V and 7 bases from J; bases unmatched to any gene: 4. The CDR3 covers 14 residues. In germline, CDR1 is SGHAT, CDR2 FQNNGV. CDR3 region: CASSLGTRLNIQYF. In DNA form, the CDR3 reads TGTGCCAGCAGCTTAGGGACTAGATTGAACATTCAGTACTTC.

V is TRBV6-5 and J is TRBJ1-2; D is uncertain. The V end lost 6 bases, the J end lost 4 bases, and 12 bases lay between the germline ends. CDR1 is MNHEY and CDR2 is SVGAGI in the germline V gene. The CDR3 is 13 residues long. Here the CDR3 DNA reads TGTGCCAGCAGGACAAGGTCAATCTATGGCTACACCTTC. Translating it yields CASRTRSIYGYTF.

The V call is TRBV6-5, the J call TRBJ2-7; D is uncertain. CDR3 length: 11 residues. V shed 8 bases and J shed 5 bases, with 10 bases lying between them. Germline V lookup: CDR1 MNHEY, CDR2 SVGAGI. CDR3 nucleotide sequence: TGTGCCAGCCTGGAGTTCAACGAGCAGTACTTC. The encoded protein is CASLEFNEQYF.

DNA of the CDR3: TGTGCCAGCAGCTTAGACACAGGGAACACTAATGAAAAACTGTTTTTT. It codes for CASSLDTGNTNEKLFF. V and J are TRBV11-2 and TRBJ1-4; TRBD1 might be the D (6 bases). The germline V and J ends were trimmed by 0 bases and 2 bases, with 10 bases remaining between them. The CDR3 has 16 residues. The germline CDR1 and CDR2 sequences are SGHAT and FQNNGV.

This chain connects TRBV7-9 to TRBJ1-1, with D possibly TRBD1 on 5 matching bases. The CDR3 has 13 residues. The germline V gene encodes CDR1 SEHNR and CDR2 FQNEAQ (reference sequence). Trimming took off 7 bases at V and 4 bases at J, with 13 bases between the two ends. This CDR3 is CASNIAGGTEAFF. The CDR3 DNA reads TGTGCCAGCAACATAGCGGGGGGCACTGAAGCTTTCTTT.

V and J are TRBV27 and TRBJ2-2, with unresolved D. The CDR3 is 15 residues long. V shed 1 base and J shed 0 bases, with 6 bases lying between them. Germline values: CDR1 MNHEY, CDR2 SMNVEV (reference sequence). The CDR3 loop reads CASSLFGPNTGELFF. The CDR3 bases are TGTGCCAGCAGTTTATTTGGCCCGAACACCGGGGAGCTGTTTTTT.

This chain's CDR3 is CASSSQGWTEAFF. The CDR3 region has the DNA TGTGCCAGCAGCTCGCAGGGATGGACTGAAGCTTTCTTT. The chain recombines TRBV7-2 with TRBJ1-1, with D possibly matching TRBD1 (5 bases). Trimming shortened V by 4 bases and J by 5 bases, and 11 bases separated the two germline ends. This CDR3 spans 13 amino acids. The germline gives CDR1 SGHTA, CDR2 FQGNSA.

The V and J genes are TRBV30 and TRBJ1-1; the D is unclear. CDR1 is GTSNPN and CDR2 is SVGIG in the germline V gene (reference sequence). The CDR3 has 13 amino acids. V shed 4 bases and J shed 3 bases, with 12 bases lying between them. The DNA for the CDR3 is TGTGCCTGGATGAGGCACATGGACACTGAAGCTTTCTTT. Translating gives CAWMRHMDTEAFF.

CDR3 coding DNA: TGCGCCAGCAGCTCCCCCGGATCCGCGGGGTTAGAGACCCAGTACTTC. This codes for CASSSPGSAGLETQYF. The chain recombines TRBV5-1 with TRBJ2-5; weak D call: TRBD2 (6 bases). V shed 3 bases and J shed 4 bases, with 19 bases lying between them. The CDR3 consists of 16 residues. From germline, CDR1 is SGHRS and CDR2 YFSETQ.

The CDR3, as DNA: TGTGCCACCAGTGGAATCGGAACAGGGGGCGACCATTATGGCTACACCTTC. Its protein is CATSGIGTGGDHYGYTF. The chain has TRBV24-1 and TRBJ1-2, with 9 bases matching TRBD1. The germline V gene has CDR1 KGHDR and CDR2 SFDVKD. The length of the CDR3 is 17 residues. J was trimmed by 5 bases and V by 5 bases; bases with no gene match: 14.

The rearrangement links TRBV19 to TRBJ2-2; TRBD1 aligns across 10 bases. The CDR3 runs 15 residues. Trimming at V came to 6 bases and at J to 6 bases, leaving 7 bases not matched to a gene. Germline V lookup: CDR1 LNHDA, CDR2 SQIVND (reference sequence). The CDR3 sequence is CASRPGQGTAGELFF. CDR3 bases: TGTGCCAGTAGGCCGGGACAGGGGACTGCCGGGGAGCTGTTTTTT.

This clone was seen once. In DNA, the CDR3 is TGTGCCACCAGTGATCCTAGCCGCAGCGGGAAGGGCGGGGAGCTGTTTTTT. This gives the protein CATSDPSRSGKGGELFF. This chain uses TRBV24-1 with TRBJ2-2; TRBD2 matches 7 bases. The junction had 13 bases not matched to a gene; V was cut back by 3 bases and J by 7 bases. This CDR3 contains 17 residues. Per germline, CDR1 KGHDR and CDR2 SFDVKD.

The V call is TRBV6-5, the J call TRBJ1-1; 10 nucleotides align to TRBD1. This CDR3 spans 16 amino acids. From germline, CDR1 is MNHEY and CDR2 SVGAGI. V shed 2 bases, J shed 3 bases, and the junction held 6 bases outside the gene matches. The CDR3 DNA reads as TGTGCCAGCAGTTACGGGACAGGGGTTGCTGACACTGAAGCTTTCTTT. The encoded protein is CASSYGTGVADTEAFF.

CDR3 in amino acids: CASSLLVSRNTEAFF. DNA of the CDR3: TGTGCCAGCAGCTTGTTGGTTTCTAGGAACACTGAAGCTTTCTTT. This chain uses TRBV5-5 with TRBJ1-1, with unresolved D. V was trimmed by 1 base and J by 1 base, leaving 11 bases between them. The CDR3 spans 15 residues. CDR1 SGHKS and CDR2 YYEKEE come from the germline V gene (reference sequence).

This clone has just one count. V gene TRBV7-9 combines with J gene TRBJ1-6; possible D gene TRBD1, 6 bases. The germline V and J ends were trimmed by 1 base and 10 bases, with 14 bases remaining between them. CDR3 size: 15 residues. CDR1 and CDR2 (germline): SEHNR, FQNEAQ (reference sequence). The CDR3 loop is CASSLGVRGDSPLHF. CDR3 DNA sequence: TGTGCCAGCAGCTTAGGCGTCAGGGGAGACTCACCCCTCCACTTT.

This clone was seen once. The V and J genes are TRBV6-1 and TRBJ2-3; 9 nucleotides align to TRBD2. There are 16 residues in the CDR3. V lost 3 bases and J lost 7; bases outside the gene matches: 11. Germline V lookup: CDR1 MNHNS, CDR2 SASEGT. The CDR3 DNA reads TGTGCCAGCAGTGACCGCGGGAGGGGTCTTACCCATACGCAGTATTTT. The encoded protein is CASSDRGRGLTHTQYF.

The V gene is TRBV5-5, the J gene TRBJ2-2, with D uncertain. CDR1 and CDR2 (germline): SGHKS, YYEKEE (reference sequence). V was shortened by 5 bases and J by 0 bases, with 8 bases between the two germline ends. This CDR3 spans 14 amino acids. CDR3 sequence reads: CASRPSANTGELFF. CDR3 DNA sequence: TGTGCCAGCAGGCCTTCGGCGAACACCGGGGAGCTGTTTTTT. Full variable domain (outside the CDR3, taken from reference TRBV5-5 and TRBJ2-2): DAGVTQSPTHLIKTRGQQVTLRCSPISGHKSVSWYQQVLGQGPQFIFQYYEKEERGRGNFPDRFSARQFPNYSSELNVNALLLGDSALYLCASRPSANTGELFFGEGSRLTVL.

The rearrangement joins TRBV7-6 to TRBJ1-4; possibly TRBD1 for D (6 bases). There are 15 residues in the CDR3. V shed 5 bases and J shed 8 bases, with 18 bases lying between them. Germline CDR1 reads SGHVS; CDR2 reads FNYEAQ. The CDR3: CASSLNGGEKEKLFF. The DNA of the CDR3 is TGTGCCAGCAGCCTGAATGGGGGCGAGAAGGAAAAACTGTTTTTT.

The rearrangement joins TRBV5-6 to TRBJ1-1; D call uncertain. V was shortened by 1 base and J by 3 bases, with 10 bases between the two germline ends. The CDR3 contains 14 residues. Germline V gene data show CDR1 as SGHDT and CDR2 as YYEEEE. CDR3 DNA sequence: TGTGCCAGCAGCTTGAAACCTACGGACACTGAAGCTTTCTTT. Protein product: CASSLKPTDTEAFF.

About this clone: Other DNA sequences of this sample code for an identical CDR3. V is TRBV24-1 and J is TRBJ2-5; D possibly corresponds to TRBD1 (6 bases). Germline V CDR1 and CDR2: KGHDR, SFDVKD. This CDR3 has 13 amino acids. Trimming stripped 3 bases from V and 5 bases from J, with 9 bases between. CDR3 region: CATSDRGWETQYF. The CDR3 DNA reads as TGTGCCACCAGTGATAGGGGGTGGGAGACCCAGTACTTC.